The 21 T cell receptor beta chains reported below all come from one sample, sequenced in a study of T cells in Graves' hyperthyroidism and ophthalmopathy. Researchers took RNA transcripts and amplified the TCR beta CDR3 regions from them. When the TCR CDR3 underwent first-round RT-PCR, the HTBI primer set was used. One entry per CDR3 protein results from TCRdb running MiXCR on the multiplex PCR reads. The sample records 500,000 to 800,000 distinct CDR3 sequences, 45% being singletons. The sequenced sample was peripheral blood or thyroid tissue (not recorded which). The receptors were gathered from an adult man with Graves' disease, either hyperthyroidism or ophthalmopathy (not recorded which).

V and J are TRBV10-3 and TRBJ1-2, with a weak D call TRBD1 (6 bases). The CDR3 runs 18 residues. Germline V gene data show CDR1 as ENHRY and CDR2 as SYGVKD. V was trimmed by 6 bases and J by 2 bases, leaving 25 bases between them. Here the CDR3 DNA reads TGTGCCATCAGCGTTCACATACAGGGTGAACCAAGGAACTATGGCTACACCTTC. Residues: CAISVHIQGEPRNYGYTF.

The chain combines TRBV13 with TRBJ1-3; D is possibly TRBD1 (6 bases). Deletions cut 4 bases from V and 0 bases from J, with 13 bases between. Per germline, CDR1 PRHDT and CDR2 FYEKMQ (reference sequence). This CDR3 comprises 16 residues. CDR3 residues: CASSSRSRGSGNTIYF. DNA of the CDR3: TGTGCCAGCAGCTCCCGGTCCAGGGGCTCTGGAAACACCATATATTTT.

This clonotype occurred a few times. This sequence joins TRBV20-1 and TRBJ1-5; a weak D match, TRBD1 (5 bases). Between the trimmed V and J ends, which lost 1 base and 1 base, there was a span of 11 bases. CDR3 length: 15 residues. Germline V gene sequence: CDR1 DFQATT, CDR2 SNEGSKA (reference sequence). The CDR3 here is CSARVPRQSNQPQHF. The CDR3 DNA sequence: TGCAGTGCTAGAGTACCGAGACAGAGCAATCAGCCCCAGCATTTT.

This clonotype was seen a handful of times. The chain has TRBV12-3 or TRBV12-4 and TRBJ2-7; D might be TRBD1 (5 bases). This CDR3 has 12 amino acids. With 3 bases removed from V and 7 bases from J, the gap between germline ends came to 10 bases. Written as DNA, the CDR3 is TGTGCCAGCAGTTTTAGGGGCACAGAGCAGTACTTC. Encoded protein: CASSFRGTEQYF.

This CDR3 is CALDRATNLETQYF. In DNA, the CDR3 is TGTGCCTTGGACAGGGCGACTAACCTAGAGACCCAGTACTTC. The chain uses TRBV7-2 and TRBJ2-5; 8 positions agree with TRBD1. This CDR3 is built from 14 residues. In germline, CDR1 is SGHTA, CDR2 FQGNSA. Germline trimming cut 11 bases from V and 4 bases from J; bases unmatched to any gene: 12.

The chain joins TRBV20-1 to TRBJ1-4; 10 bases align to TRBD1. With V trimmed by 3 bases and J by 5 bases, 6 bases remained unmatched. There are 15 residues in the CDR3. CDR1 and CDR2 (germline): DFQATT, SNEGSKA (reference sequence). The CDR3 DNA reads as TGCAGTGCTAGCCCCCGACAGGGGGCGAATGAAAAACTGTTTTTT. It codes for CSASPRQGANEKLFF.

This clonotype is a singleton in its sample. The chain is built from TRBV2 and TRBJ1-3; 9 nucleotides line up with TRBD1. Per the germline V gene, CDR1 is SNHLY and CDR2 is FYNNEI. The CDR3 runs to 13 residues. V trimming: 6 bases; J trimming: 6 bases; junction bases outside the gene matches: 3. The CDR3 reads CASRVQGANTIYF. CDR3 DNA sequence: TGTGCCAGCAGGGTACAGGGGGCAAACACCATATATTTT.

This rearrangement joins TRBV20-1 to TRBJ1-2; D might be TRBD1 (6 bases). Germline values: CDR1 DFQATT, CDR2 SNEGSKA (reference sequence). The V end was cut by 2 bases, the J end by 10 bases, with 11 bases between. CDR3 length: 11 amino acids. The CDR3 region is CSARFGGLYTF. The CDR3 DNA is TGCAGTGCTAGATTTGGGGGGCTCTACACCTTC.

This clonotype came up many times. The gene calls are TRBV7-8 and TRBJ2-2; TRBD2 is a possible D gene (6 bases). Per the germline V gene, CDR1 is SGHVS and CDR2 is FQNEAQ. With 3 bases removed from V and 5 bases from J, the gap between germline ends came to 13 bases. The CDR3 length is 15 residues. CDR3 nucleotide sequence: TGTGCCAGCAGCTTTCGGAGGGCCGGGACCGGGGAGCTGTTTTTT. Protein sequence: CASSFRRAGTGELFF.

This CDR3 is CASRVTAQNTEAFF. The CDR3 nucleotides are TGTGCCAGCAGGGTGACAGCCCAGAACACTGAAGCTTTCTTT. J is TRBJ1-1 and V is TRBV12-3 or TRBV12-4; a weak D match, TRBD1 (5 bases). The CDR3 length is 14 residues. V shed 6 bases and J shed 1 base, with 12 bases lying between them.

The sample holds a few counts of this clonotype. The chain couples TRBV4-1 to TRBJ1-1, with D tentatively TRBD1 (5 bases). CDR1 MGHRA and CDR2 YSYEKL come from the germline V gene. V lost 1 base to trimming and J lost 4 bases, with 13 bases between them. The CDR3 runs 15 residues. The CDR3 loop is CASSQVGQGFTEAFF. CDR3 DNA: TGCGCCAGCAGCCAAGTTGGTCAGGGTTTCACTGAAGCTTTCTTT.

The CDR3 DNA follows: TGTGCCAGCAGCTTAAGGGCAGGGGGCGCCGGGGATAATTCACCCCTCCACTTT. It encodes CASSLRAGGAGDNSPLHF. The chain carries TRBV7-6 and TRBJ1-6; TRBD1 agrees at 8 bases. CDR3 length equals 18 residues. The germline V gene encodes CDR1 SGHVS and CDR2 FNYEAQ. J gave up 5 bases and V 2 bases, and 11 bases lay outside the gene matches.

The gene calls are TRBV12-3 or TRBV12-4 and TRBJ1-1, with 10 bases fitting TRBD1. This CDR3 is 16 amino acids long. J gave up 0 bases and V 5 bases, and 6 bases lay outside the gene matches. The CDR3 here is CASSGPGQGMNTEAFF. Written as DNA, the CDR3 is TGTGCCAGCAGTGGGCCGGGACAGGGGATGAACACTGAAGCTTTCTTT.

The chain combines TRBV10-3 with TRBJ1-6; unclear D gene. Germline V CDR1 and CDR2: ENHRY, SYGVKD. Trimming took 6 bases from V and 10 from J, leaving 13 bases between them. The CDR3 runs to 13 residues. The CDR3 spells CAIREPFGSPLHF. The CDR3 region has the DNA TGTGCCATCAGAGAGCCCTTCGGGTCACCCCTCCACTTT.

The chain carries TRBV7-9 and TRBJ1-4; perhaps TRBD1 as D (6 bases). V was clipped by 2 bases and J by 3 bases, with 13 bases between them. Germline V gives CDR1 SEHNR, CDR2 FQNEAQ (reference sequence). This CDR3 is 16 amino acids long. The CDR3 region has the DNA TGTGCCAGCAGCTTAAGAGGGGGGAGAGCTAATGAAAAACTGTTTTTT. Its protein is CASSLRGGRANEKLFF. Full variable domain (remainder filled in from reference TRBV7-9 and TRBJ1-4): DTGVSQNPRHKITKRGQNVTFRCDPISEHNRLYWYRQTLGQGPEFLTYFQNEAQLEKSRLLSDRFSAERPKGSFSTLEIQRTEQGDSAMYLCASSLRGGRANEKLFFGSGTQLSVL.

This clonotype was detected ten times or more. This sequence joins TRBV10-2 and TRBJ1-1; TRBD1 aligns across 9 bases. The J segment lost 1 base and the V segment lost 6 bases, leaving 3 bases of the junction unmatched. Germline-derived CDR1 and CDR2 are WSHSY and SAAADI. This CDR3 is built from 14 residues. The DNA for the CDR3 is TGCGCCAGCAGACAGGGGGCCGAGAACACTGAAGCTTTCTTT. The encoded protein is CASRQGAENTEAFF.

At least ten counts were recorded for this clonotype. The gene calls are TRBV14 and TRBJ1-6; tentative D call: TRBD1 (5 bases). The V gene's germline CDR1 is SGHDN and CDR2 FVKESK. V lost 2 bases to trimming and J lost 10 bases, with 9 bases between them. CDR3 length: 13 residues. The CDR3 reads CASSQLKGSPLHF. The CDR3 coding sequence is TGTGCCAGCAGCCAACTAAAGGGGTCACCCCTCCACTTT. Supplemented by reference TRBV14 and TRBJ1-6, the full variable domain reads EAGVTQFPSHSVIEKGQTVTLRCDPISGHDNLYWYRRVMGKEIKFLLHFVKESKQDESGMPNNRFLAERTGGTYSTLKVQPAELEDSGVYFCASSQLKGSPLHFGNGTRLTVT.

In the case of this clonotype: One junction end does not reproduce the germline sequence, and a read error may be involved. The chain couples TRBV19 to TRBJ2-5, with D maybe TRBD1 (5 bases). This CDR3 has 14 amino acids. Per the germline V gene, CDR1 is LNHDA and CDR2 is SQIVND (reference sequence). CDR3 in DNA: TGTGCCAGTAGTATCCGGCAGGGTGGAGAGACCCAGCACTTC. This translates into CASSIRQGGETQHF.

This rearrangement joins TRBV2 to TRBJ1-5; D is undetermined. The CDR3 is 13 amino acids. The V end lost 4 bases, the J end lost 9 bases, and 13 bases lay between the germline ends. The germline V gene has CDR1 SNHLY and CDR2 FYNNEI. CDR3 residues: CASSAGEPRPQHF. As DNA, the CDR3 is TGTGCCAGCAGTGCTGGGGAGCCTAGGCCCCAGCATTTT.

This clonotype was counted a few times. The chain recombines TRBV11-2 with TRBJ2-7; 10 bases are a match to TRBD1. J gave up 4 bases and V 5 bases, and 11 bases lay outside the gene matches. CDR1 and CDR2 (germline): SGHAT, FQNNGV. This CDR3 is 16 amino acids long. The CDR3 DNA reads as TGTGCCAGCAGCGCGTTCCGACAGGGGGCCGAATACGAGCAGTACTTC. It translates to CASSAFRQGAEYEQYF.

This chain uses TRBV7-9 with TRBJ1-3, with a tentative D call TRBD1 (5 bases). V lost 3 bases to trimming and J lost 0 bases, with 9 bases between them. The CDR3 consists of 15 residues. In germline, CDR1 is SEHNR, CDR2 FQNEAQ (reference sequence). CDR3 residues: CASSFRDVSGNTIYF. In DNA, the CDR3 is TGTGCCAGCAGCTTCCGGGACGTCTCTGGAAACACCATATATTTT. Variable domain in full (rest from reference TRBV7-9 and TRBJ1-3): DTGVSQNPRHKITKRGQNVTFRCDPISEHNRLYWYRQTLGQGPEFLTYFQNEAQLEKSRLLSDRFSAERPKGSFSTLEIQRTEQGDSAMYLCASSFRDVSGNTIYFGEGSWLTVV.